A selection of T cell receptor beta chains follows, all from one sample in a study of a mutant IDH1 vaccine in newly diagnosed glioma. Sequencing was performed with immunoSEQ multiplex PCR; in TCRdb, only in-frame clones are kept and a portion is missing. The profile shows over 30,000 clones, about 80% of them singletons. Their specific antigens are unknown. The source material was PBMCs, sampled from a glioma patient whose treatment included an IDH1 peptide vaccine. These receptor sequences come from a man aged 25-45 years with glioma. Both conserved end residues are part of each CDR3. D genes are given only for firm matches. The size of a clone is reported for some rows only, either as once, few or many, or as a class for expanded clones.

abundance	v_gene	j_gene	d_gene	CDR3nt	CDR3aa
.	TRBV7-2	TRBJ1-2	.	TGTGCCAGCAGCGTACGATCCATTAACTATGGCTACACCTTC	CASSVRSINYGYTF
.	TRBV28	TRBJ1-1	.	TGTGCCAGCAGTCCTGAACACGATACACGAGATGAAGCTTTCTTT	CASSPEHDTRDEAFF
.	TRBV10-3	TRBJ1-1	.	TGTGCCATCAGTGGAGTCAACACTGAAGCTTTCTTT	CAISGVNTEAFF
.	TRBV29-1	TRBJ2-3	TRBD1	TGCAGCGTTGAAGATCCCGGACAGGACACAGATACGCAGTATTTT	CSVEDPGQDTDTQYF
.	TRBV9	TRBJ1-1	.	TGTGCCAGCGGTGGGGGCCCGAACACTGAAGCTTTCTTT	CASGGGPNTEAFF
.	TRBV19	TRBJ1-5	.	TGTGCCAGCGGGGAGTGGACAAGGGGTCAGCCCCAGCATTTT	CASGEWTRGQPQHF
.	TRBV11-2	TRBJ2-3	TRBD2	TGTGCCAGCAGCTTACCGACTAGCGGCACAGATACGCAGTATTTT	CASSLPTSGTDTQYF
.	TRBV7-6	TRBJ1-1	.	TGTGCCAGCAGCTTAGCCCGCGGAGGGAACACTGAAGCTTTCTTT	CASSLARGGNTEAFF
.	TRBV7-2	TRBJ2-5	.	TGTGCCAGCAGCTTCGCAGGGCGGGAGACCCAGTACTTC	CASSFAGRETQYF
once	TRBV30	TRBJ1-5	.	TGTGCCTGGAGTATGGGACCGAGGAACCAGCCCCAGCATTTT	CAWSMGPRNQPQHF
.	TRBV7-9	TRBJ2-7	.	TGTGCCAGCAGCTTAGTAACAGGGAACTCCTACGAGCAGTACTTC	CASSLVTGNSYEQYF
once	TRBV4-2	TRBJ2-1	.	TGTGCCAGCAGCCAAGAATTGGGAGTCTACGTTGAGCAGTTCTTC	CASSQELGVYVEQFF
once	TRBV6-1	TRBJ2-7	.	TGTGCCAGCTCCCAACCCATCCCCGAGCAGTACTTC	CASSQPIPEQYF
.	TRBV5-1	TRBJ2-7	TRBD2	TGCGCCAGCAGCGGACCCACTAGCGGGGGGAGCGAGCAGTACTTC	CASSGPTSGGSEQYF
.	TRBV6-5	TRBJ1-4	TRBD1	TGTGCCAGCAGTTCTGACAGGGGGCCTAATGAAAAACTGTTTTTT	CASSSDRGPNEKLFF
.	TRBV11-2	TRBJ1-2	.	TGTGCCAGCAGCTTATCAGGCAGAGGAGGCTACACCTTC	CASSLSGRGGYTF
.	TRBV4-2	TRBJ2-7	TRBD2	TGTGCCAGCAGCCAAGTATGGGGGGGAGCGGGAGGTCTGAGCTCCTACGAGCAGTACTTC	CASSQVWGGAGGLSSYEQYF
.	TRBV9	TRBJ1-6	.	TGTGCCAGCAGCGCAGACCGGGTCTCGAATTCACCCCTCCACTTT	CASSADRVSNSPLHF
few	TRBV4-1	TRBJ1-5	TRBD1	TGCGCCAGCAGCCAATACGGACAGGGGGACCAGCCCCAGCATTTT	CASSQYGQGDQPQHF
.	TRBV5-1	TRBJ1-1	.	TGCGCCAGCAGCTTGGGTCTTGTCACTGAAGCTTTCTTT	CASSLGLVTEAFF
.	TRBV7-8	TRBJ1-5	TRBD1	TGTGCCAGCAGCCAACTACGGACAGGTGGGGGTCAGCCCCAGCATTTT	CASSQLRTGGGQPQHF
.	TRBV7-8	TRBJ1-5	TRBD1	TGTGCCAGCAGCCACGGGACCCCAGGGGGTCAGCCCCAGCATTTT	CASSHGTPGGQPQHF
.	TRBV6-1	TRBJ2-7	.	TGTGCCAGCAGTGAAGGCGGGACAGTGGAACGGCAGTACTTC	CASSEGGTVERQYF
.	TRBV9	TRBJ1-2	TRBD1	TGTGCCAGCAGCGCCCAGACAGGGGCAAGGAGTGGCTACACCTTC	CASSAQTGARSGYTF
.	TRBV7-2	TRBJ2-1	.	TGTGCCAGCAGCTTAGCCGGGCTAAATGAGCAGTTCTTC	CASSLAGLNEQFF
.	TRBV18	TRBJ1-3	.	TGTGCCAGCTCACCACCATACAGGAGCTCTGGAAACACCATATATTTT	CASSPPYRSSGNTIYF
.	TRBV28	TRBJ2-7	TRBD2	TGTGCCAGCAGTTATTACCGGACTAGGCCCGCCTACGAGCAGTACTTC	CASSYYRTRPAYEQYF
.	TRBV11-3	TRBJ1-6	.	TGTGCCAGCAGCTTAGACAATAATTCACCCCTCCACTTT	CASSLDNNSPLHF
.	TRBV7-9	TRBJ1-3	.	TGTGCCAGCAGCTTAGCGGCAGGGCACTCTGGAAACACCATATATTTT	CASSLAAGHSGNTIYF
few	TRBV28	TRBJ1-1	.	TGTGCCAGCAGTCCTGGACAGAACACTGAAGCTTTCTTT	CASSPGQNTEAFF
.	TRBV6-1	TRBJ2-5	.	TGTGCCAGCAGTGAAGCTGGTCTCAGGGCGGAGACCCAGTACTTC	CASSEAGLRAETQYF
.	TRBV7-2	TRBJ1-1	.	TGTGCCAGCAGCCTTCTTCTCGGCGCTGAAGCTTTCTTT	CASSLLLGAEAFF
.	TRBV19	TRBJ1-4	.	TGTGCCAGTAGTATAGGAACAGGTCAACTGTTTTTT	CASSIGTGQLFF
.	TRBV28	TRBJ1-5	.	TGTGCCAGCAGTTTAACTCTAAATCAGCCCCAGCATTTT	CASSLTLNQPQHF
.	TRBV13	TRBJ2-3	.	TGTGCCAGCAGCTTAACTAGACGAGATACGCAGTATTTT	CASSLTRRDTQYF
.	TRBV27	TRBJ2-6	TRBD2	TGTGCCAGCAGTTTACGGCATATGAGCCTAGCGGGATGGCTTGGGGCCAACGTCCTGACTTTC	CASSLRHMSLAGWLGANVLTF
.	TRBV30	TRBJ1-3	.	TGTGCCTGGAGTCCTGATCTTGGAAGGATTGGAAACACCATATATTTT	CAWSPDLGRIGNTIYF
few	TRBV9	TRBJ2-5	TRBD1	TGTGCCAGCAGCGGAACCGGGACAGGAGAGACCCAGTACTTC	CASSGTGTGETQYF
.	TRBV25-1	TRBJ2-5	.	TGTGCCAGCAGTGAAATAATACCGGAGACCCAGTACTTC	CASSEIIPETQYF
.	TRBV7-9	TRBJ1-5	.	TGTGCCAGCAGCTTAGGAAGCTATAGCAATCAGCCCCAGCATTTT	CASSLGSYSNQPQHF
.	TRBV5-1	TRBJ2-7	TRBD2	TGCGCCAGCAGCTTGTTCCGACTAGCGGATGAGCAGTACTTC	CASSLFRLADEQYF